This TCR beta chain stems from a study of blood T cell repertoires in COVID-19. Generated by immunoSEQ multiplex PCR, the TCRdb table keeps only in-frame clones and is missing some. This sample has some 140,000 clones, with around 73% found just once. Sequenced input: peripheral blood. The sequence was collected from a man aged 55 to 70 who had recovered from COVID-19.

The CDR3 region has the DNA TGTGCCTGGACAGGGGGTAACTATGGCTACACCTTC. Its translation is CAWTGGNYGYTF. V gene TRBV30 combines with J gene TRBJ1-2, with 7 bases identical to TRBD1. Germline V gives CDR1 GTSNPN, CDR2 SVGIG (reference sequence). After removal of 4 bases from V and 1 base from J, the junction contained 0 bases not matched to a gene. The CDR3 consists of 12 residues. Full variable domain (outside the CDR3, taken from reference TRBV30 and TRBJ1-2): SQTIHQWPATLVQPVGSPLSLECTVEGTSNPNLYWYRQAAGRGLQLLFYSVGIGQISSEVPQNLSASRPQDRQFILSSKKLLLSDSGFYLCAWTGGNYGYTFGSGTRLTVV.